This TCR beta chain came from a study of blood T cell repertoires in COVID-19. Methods used by the authors: Scientists estimated how many nucleated cells there were by amplifying reference gene primers. Method: immunoSEQ multiplex PCR; TCRdb's copy keeps in-frame clones and lacks some. The V and J calls and the clone size are those of that table, but D and trimming were determined from the DNA. Among about 200,000 clones listed, over 75% were seen once. The sample comprised peripheral blood. The source of this sequence is a man aged 40-49 years with active or convalescent COVID-19.

The CDR3 loop is CASSRRLAVTDTQYF. The CDR3 bases are TGTGCCAGCAGCAGACGACTAGCGGTCACAGATACGCAGTATTTT. The chain recombines TRBV7-7 with TRBJ2-3, with 9 positions matching TRBD2. Germline trimming cut 5 bases from V and 2 bases from J; bases unmatched to any gene: 5. This CDR3 contains 15 residues. In germline, CDR1 is SSHAT, CDR2 FNYEAQ (reference sequence).